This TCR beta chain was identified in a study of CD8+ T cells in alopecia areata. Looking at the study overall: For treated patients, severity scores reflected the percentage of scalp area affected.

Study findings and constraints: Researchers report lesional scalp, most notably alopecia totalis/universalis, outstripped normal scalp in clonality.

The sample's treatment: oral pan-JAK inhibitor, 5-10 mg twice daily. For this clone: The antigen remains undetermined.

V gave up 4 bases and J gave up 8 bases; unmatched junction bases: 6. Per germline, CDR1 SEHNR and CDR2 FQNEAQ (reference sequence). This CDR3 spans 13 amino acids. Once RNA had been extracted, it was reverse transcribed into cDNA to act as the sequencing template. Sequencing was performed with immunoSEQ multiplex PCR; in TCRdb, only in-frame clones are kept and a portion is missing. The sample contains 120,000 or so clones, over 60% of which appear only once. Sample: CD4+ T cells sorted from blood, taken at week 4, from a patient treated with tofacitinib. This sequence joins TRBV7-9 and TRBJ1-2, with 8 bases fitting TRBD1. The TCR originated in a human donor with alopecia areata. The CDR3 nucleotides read TGTGCCAGCAGCTCCCAGACAGGGGAAGGCTACACCTTC. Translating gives CASSSQTGEGYTF.